The sequence of this TCR beta chain was determined in a study of T cell repertoires in aging, cancer and after chemotherapy. Amplification of TCR beta used genomic DNA extracted from peripheral blood. Multiplex touch-down PCR with TRB-A/B primers amplified rearranged V-D-J TRB sequences. Each CDR3 protein is one row after TCRdb ran MiXCR on the multiplex PCR reads. The sample has about 13,000 distinct CDR3 sequences; about 25% are singletons. Points from the study as a whole: Compared with age-matched healthy donors, untreated hematological or solid cancer patients showed higher blood TCR clonality.

The CDR3 is 8 residues long, ends included. Germline V gives CDR1 DFQATT, CDR2 SNEGSKA (reference sequence). The sample holds a few counts of this clonotype. Its specificity is not known. This likely comes from a read error, as the CDR3 has no conserved phenylalanine or tryptophan at its end. It is unclear where the CDR3 begins or ends on the DNA, so no DNA is shown, and the CDR3 is as TCRdb lists it. The chain uses TRBV20-1 and TRBJ1-1. This clonotype was obtained from a human donor in good health. The sequenced material came from blood. The CDR3 sequence: CSARGDYG.